This passage covers 27 T cell receptor beta chains from one sample sequenced in a study of shared clonotypes between healthy human individuals. The naive CD8 population came from CD45RO-negative cells selected for CCR7, without terminally differentiated effector memory CD45RA+ cells. Some clones are missing from TCRdb's copy, which holds only in-frame ones; the method was immunoSEQ multiplex PCR. Of under 2,000,000 clones listed, just under 95% are singletons. Sequencing was carried out using naive CD8+ T cells sorted from blood. The receptors here all came from a man aged 18 to 30 in good health.

The J gene is TRBJ2-7, the V gene TRBV9; perhaps TRBD2 as D (5 bases). V gave up 0 bases and J gave up 3 bases, with 22 bases separating them. The CDR3 contains 18 residues. Germline lookup yields CDR1 SGDLS and CDR2 YYNGEE. CDR3 protein: CASSVDEGVQREYYEQYF. In DNA form, the CDR3 reads TGTGCCAGCAGCGTAGACGAGGGTGTACAGCGCGAGTACTACGAGCAGTACTTC. Full variable domain (missing parts from reference TRBV9 and TRBJ2-7): DSGVTQTPKHLITATGQRVTLRCSPRSGDLSVYWYQQSLDQGLQFLIQYYNGEERAKGNILERFSAQQFPDLHSELNLSSLELGDSALYFCASSVDEGVQREYYEQYFGPGTRLTVT.

The gene calls are TRBV6-1 and TRBJ1-1, with unresolved D. V lost 7 bases and J lost 3, with 3 bases in between. CDR1 and CDR2 (germline): MNHNS, SASEGT. CDR3 length: 10 residues. The CDR3 nucleotides are TGTGCCAGCAAAGACACTGAAGCTTTCTTT. Residues: CASKDTEAFF.

This chain links TRBV5-1 with TRBJ1-1, with D hard to call. Between the trimmed V and J ends, which lost 0 bases and 12 bases, there was a span of 6 bases. The CDR3 is 10 amino acids. Germline V CDR1 and CDR2: SGHRS, YFSETQ. The CDR3 loop is CASSLAPTFF. DNA for the CDR3: TGCGCCAGCAGCTTGGCCCCAACTTTCTTT.

A word on this clone: Other DNA sequences in this sample translate to the same CDR3. The V and J genes are TRBV4-3 and TRBJ2-7; tentatively, D is TRBD1 (5 bases). The CDR3 spans 13 residues. Germline CDR1 reads LGHNA; CDR2 reads YSLEER. V lost 0 bases and J lost 7, with 10 bases in between. The CDR3, as DNA: TGCGCCAGCAGCCAAGACTTAGGGGTTGAGCAGTACTTC. This encodes CASSQDLGVEQYF.

The J gene is TRBJ2-3, the V gene TRBV29-1; 10 positions match TRBD1. CDR3 size: 15 residues. Germline trimming cut 5 bases from V and 2 bases from J; bases unmatched to any gene: 7. Looked up from germline, CDR1 is SQVTM and CDR2 is ANQGSEA. DNA for the CDR3: TGCAGCGTTCGCGGGACAGGGGACAACACAGATACGCAGTATTTT. Protein: CSVRGTGDNTDTQYF.

The V call is TRBV7-2, the J call TRBJ2-6; no clear D gene. The CDR3 has 17 residues. Germline V CDR1 and CDR2: SGHTA, FQGNSA. Trimming shortened V by 1 base and J by 4 bases, and 14 bases separated the two germline ends. In DNA form, the CDR3 reads TGTGCCAGCAGCTTAGTGGCCGTTTATGGGGGGGCCAACGTCCTGACTTTC. Residues: CASSLVAVYGGANVLTF.

As concerns this clone: The conserved phenylalanine or tryptophan normally closing the CDR3 is absent here, so this likely arose from a read error. The chain couples TRBV30 to TRBJ1-2, with D uncertain. V lost 3 bases and J lost 2, with 10 bases in between. The V gene's germline CDR1 is GTSNPN and CDR2 SVGIG (reference sequence). The CDR3 length is 13 residues. The CDR3 bases are TGTGCCTGGAGCGACGGGGTGAACTATGGCTACACCCTC. Its translation: CAWSDGVNYGYTL.

The chain employs TRBV5-5 and TRBJ2-7; unclear D gene. The ends were cut back, 0 bases at V and 7 bases at J, with 8 bases in the middle. CDR1 is SGHKS and CDR2 is YYEKEE in the germline V gene (reference sequence). The CDR3 runs to 12 residues. In DNA form, the CDR3 reads TGTGCCAGCAGCTTGGCTGGGTGGGAGCAGTACTTC. This encodes CASSLAGWEQYF.

The V gene is TRBV5-4, the J gene TRBJ1-2; D perhaps matches TRBD1 (6 bases). The length of the CDR3 is 15 residues. V lost 1 base and J 3 bases, leaving 13 bases between the germline ends. Germline V gene lookup returns CDR1 SGHNT and CDR2 YYREEE (reference sequence). The CDR3 loop reads CASSLLGGVDYGYTF. The CDR3, as DNA: TGTGCCAGCAGCTTGCTGGGGGGCGTAGACTATGGCTACACCTTC.

The chain employs TRBV11-3 and TRBJ2-7, with a weak D call TRBD2 (7 bases). The V end was cut by 5 bases, the J end by 0 bases, with 23 bases between. The germline CDR1 and CDR2 sequences are SGHNT and YENEEA. The CDR3 sequence is 18 residues long. The CDR3 spells CASSLGGAWVPDSYEQYF. DNA for the CDR3: TGTGCCAGCAGCCTAGGGGGGGCCTGGGTCCCTGACTCCTACGAGCAGTACTTC.

This clone is a singleton in its sample. The rearrangement joins TRBV11-2 to TRBJ2-3; 7 bases are a match to TRBD2. V trimming: 6 bases; J trimming: 0 bases; junction bases outside the gene matches: 12. The CDR3 covers 17 residues. CDR1 is SGHAT and CDR2 is FQNNGV in the germline V gene. The CDR3 DNA reads as TGTGCCAGCAGGCCAACCCGGGGAGGGAGTAGCACAGATACGCAGTATTTT. This gives the protein CASRPTRGGSSTDTQYF.

The genes are TRBV7-8 and TRBJ2-1; no firm D call. Germline V gene lookup returns CDR1 SGHVS and CDR2 FQNEAQ. The CDR3 totals 14 residues. V lost 1 base and J lost 8, with 12 bases in between. The CDR3 coding sequence is TGTGCCAGCAGCTTAGTGTTCTTTGGAGATGAGCAGTTCTTC. It encodes CASSLVFFGDEQFF.

V is TRBV5-1 and J is TRBJ1-2; no reliable D call. Germline CDR1 reads SGHRS; CDR2 reads YFSETQ. V lost 0 bases, J lost 3 bases, and 6 bases lay in between. The CDR3 has 13 residues. The CDR3 coding sequence is TGCGCCAGCAGCTTGGAGGCCCACTATGGCTACACCTTC. It is translated as CASSLEAHYGYTF.

The chain joins TRBV27 to TRBJ1-5; 7 bases line up with TRBD1. Germline CDR1 MNHEY, CDR2 SMNVEV (reference sequence). V was clipped by 0 bases and J by 2 bases; unmatched bases: 4. This CDR3 comprises 16 residues. In DNA form, the CDR3 reads TGTGCCAGCAGTTTATCAAAGGGGGCCGGCAATCAGCCCCAGCATTTT. Translated: CASSLSKGAGNQPQHF.

This clone is a singleton in its sample. The chain's CDR3 is CASSFGGGQETQYF. CDR3 coding DNA: TGTGCCAGCAGCTTTGGTGGGGGCCAAGAGACCCAGTACTTC. V and J are TRBV5-4 and TRBJ2-5, with D possibly being TRBD1 or TRBD2 (5 bases each). Germline CDR1 SGHNT, CDR2 YYREEE (reference sequence). This CDR3 has 14 residues. Trimming cost V 2 bases and J 1 base, with 9 bases left between them.

This CDR3 is CASSGTSGSDEQFF. The CDR3 nucleotides read TGTGCCAGCAGTGGGACTAGCGGGAGCGATGAGCAGTTCTTC. The chain links TRBV6-5 to TRBJ2-1, with 14 bases lining up with TRBD2. Unmatched junction bases numbered 2, after V lost 5 bases and J lost 8 bases. The CDR3 contains 14 residues. Germline lookup yields CDR1 MNHEY and CDR2 SVGAGI.

The chain has TRBV5-1 and TRBJ2-1; D gene ambiguous. The CDR3 is 13 amino acids. Germline V lookup: CDR1 SGHRS, CDR2 YFSETQ. V shed 4 bases and J shed 5 bases, with 10 bases lying between them. DNA of the CDR3: TGCGCCAGCAGCCCCCGGCCCAACAATGAGCAGTTCTTC. Translated, it gives CASSPRPNNEQFF.

V is TRBV4-3 and J is TRBJ2-7, with 8 nucleotides matching TRBD1. With V trimmed by 4 bases and J by 2 bases, 7 bases remained unmatched. The CDR3 length is 15 residues. The germline V gene encodes CDR1 LGHNA and CDR2 YSLEER. CDR3 bases: TGCGCCAGCAGCCCCGAGGACAGGGTCGCCTACGAGCAGTACTTC. Protein: CASSPEDRVAYEQYF.

The V call is TRBV7-9, the J call TRBJ2-2; D not resolved. Looked up from germline, CDR1 is SEHNR and CDR2 is FQNEAQ (reference sequence). The germline V and J ends were trimmed by 2 bases and 3 bases, with 10 bases remaining between them. The CDR3 length is 15 residues. The CDR3 region has the DNA TGTGCCAGCAGCTTACTGGACGGATACACCGGGGAGCTGTTTTTT. Residues: CASSLLDGYTGELFF.

The chain is built from TRBV27 and TRBJ2-5; 10 nucleotides line up with TRBD1. This CDR3 contains 15 residues. Looked up from germline, CDR1 is MNHEY and CDR2 is SMNVEV (reference sequence). With 4 bases clipped from V and 4 bases from J, the junction kept 6 bases outside the gene matches. CDR3 sequence: CASSWGQGSRETQYF. As DNA, the CDR3 is TGTGCCAGCAGTTGGGGACAGGGGAGTAGAGAGACCCAGTACTTC.

The rearrangement joins TRBV28 to TRBJ2-1, with 9 bases identical to TRBD1. Germline loops: CDR1 MDHEN, CDR2 SYDVKM. The V and J ends lost 2 bases and 7 bases, in that order; junction bases with no gene match: 6. The CDR3 spans 15 residues. The CDR3 region is CASSLPGQGWNEQFF. CDR3 bases: TGTGCCAGCAGTTTACCGGGACAGGGTTGGAATGAGCAGTTCTTC.

This chain connects TRBV28 to TRBJ1-1; possibly TRBD1 for D (5 bases). The V gene's germline CDR1 is MDHEN and CDR2 SYDVKM. This CDR3 region has 15 residues. Trimming removed 2 bases from V and 0 bases from J, with 10 bases in between. CDR3 protein: CASSLPRQMNTEAFF. The CDR3 nucleotides are TGTGCCAGCAGTTTACCTCGACAGATGAACACTGAAGCTTTCTTT.

The V gene is TRBV5-1, the J gene TRBJ2-7; TRBD1 agrees at 9 bases. This CDR3 region has 14 residues. Germline trimming cut 0 bases from V and 6 bases from J; bases unmatched to any gene: 4. CDR1 and CDR2 (germline): SGHRS, YFSETQ. CDR3 amino acids: CASSLEQGAVEQYF. The DNA of the CDR3 is TGCGCCAGCAGCTTGGAACAGGGGGCCGTCGAGCAGTACTTC.

The chain has TRBV7-6 and TRBJ2-7; 11 bases are shared with TRBD2. The CDR3 is 15 amino acids. CDR1 is SGHVS and CDR2 is FNYEAQ in the germline V gene. The trim removed 3 bases at V and 6 bases at J, leaving 7 bases unmatched. The DNA for the CDR3 is TGTGCCAGCAGCTTCAGCGGACTAGCGGGTAGCGAGCAGTACTTC. Translated, it gives CASSFSGLAGSEQYF.

In the case of this clone: This CDR3 is also generated by other DNA sequences in the sample. This chain links TRBV6-1 with TRBJ2-1; D remains ambiguous. The germline V gene encodes CDR1 MNHNS and CDR2 SASEGT. This CDR3 contains 11 residues. Trimming took off 0 bases at V and 7 bases at J, with 1 base between the two ends. In DNA, the CDR3 is TGTGCCAGCAGTGAAGCAAATGAGCAGTTCTTC. Translation gives CASSEANEQFF.

The chain employs TRBV15 and TRBJ1-1; perhaps TRBD1 as D (5 bases). This CDR3 spans 13 amino acids. Germline V gene data show CDR1 as LNHNV and CDR2 as YYDKDF (reference sequence). V lost 4 bases and J 3 bases, leaving 9 bases between the germline ends. CDR3 amino acids: CATSTWGDTEAFF. Here the CDR3 DNA reads TGTGCCACCAGCACTTGGGGGGACACTGAAGCTTTCTTT. Using reference TRBV15 and TRBJ1-1 for the parts outside the CDR3, the full variable domain is DAMVIQNPRYQVTQFGKPVTLSCSQTLNHNVMYWYQQKSSQAPKLLFHYYDKDFNNEADTPDNFQSRRPNTSFCFLDIRSPGLGDTAMYLCATSTWGDTEAFFGQGTRLTVV.

The rearrangement links TRBV14 to TRBJ2-3; 8 bases fit TRBD2. CDR3 length: 12 residues. Germline loops: CDR1 SGHDN, CDR2 FVKESK. The J segment lost 13 bases and the V segment lost 4 bases, leaving 7 bases of the junction unmatched. CDR3 protein: CASSPGLGEEYF. As DNA, the CDR3 is TGTGCCAGCAGCCCGGGACTAGGGGAGGAGTATTTT.